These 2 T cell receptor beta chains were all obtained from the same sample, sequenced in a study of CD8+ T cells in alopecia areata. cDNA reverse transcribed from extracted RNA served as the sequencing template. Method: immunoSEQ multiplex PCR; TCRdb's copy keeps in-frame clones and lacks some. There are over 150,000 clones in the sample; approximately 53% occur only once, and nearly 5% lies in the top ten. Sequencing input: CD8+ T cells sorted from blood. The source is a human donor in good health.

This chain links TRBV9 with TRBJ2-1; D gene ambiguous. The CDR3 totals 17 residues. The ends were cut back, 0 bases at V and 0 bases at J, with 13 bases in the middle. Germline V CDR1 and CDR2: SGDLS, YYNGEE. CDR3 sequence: CASSVGFSKSSYNEQFF. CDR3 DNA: TGTGCCAGCAGCGTAGGTTTTTCCAAAAGCTCCTACAATGAGCAGTTCTTC.

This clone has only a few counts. In nucleotides, the CDR3 is TGTGCCAGCTCACCAGCAGGGGGCGGCACTGAAGCTTTCTTT. Its protein product is CASSPAGGGTEAFF. The V call is TRBV18, the J call TRBJ1-1; 8 bases line up with TRBD1. This CDR3 has 14 residues. Germline trimming cut 2 bases from V and 4 bases from J; bases unmatched to any gene: 3. CDR1 is KGHSH, CDR2 LQKENI, per germline.